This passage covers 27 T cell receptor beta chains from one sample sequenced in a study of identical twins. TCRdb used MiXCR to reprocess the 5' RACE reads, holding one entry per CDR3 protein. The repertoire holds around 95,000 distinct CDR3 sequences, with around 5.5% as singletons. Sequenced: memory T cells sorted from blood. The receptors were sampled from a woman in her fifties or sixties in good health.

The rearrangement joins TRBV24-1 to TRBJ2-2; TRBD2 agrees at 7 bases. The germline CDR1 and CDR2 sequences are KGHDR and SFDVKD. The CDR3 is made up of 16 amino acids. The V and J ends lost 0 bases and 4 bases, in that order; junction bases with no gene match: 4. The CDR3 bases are TGTGCCACCAGTGATTTGGGGAGGGGAAGCACCGGGGAGCTGTTTTTT. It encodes CATSDLGRGSTGELFF.

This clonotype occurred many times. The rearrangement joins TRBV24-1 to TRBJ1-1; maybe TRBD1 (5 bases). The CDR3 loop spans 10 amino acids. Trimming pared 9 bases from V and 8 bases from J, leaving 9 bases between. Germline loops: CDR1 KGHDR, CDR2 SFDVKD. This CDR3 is CATYDSEAFF. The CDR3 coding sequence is TGTGCCACCTACGACAGCGAAGCTTTCTTT.

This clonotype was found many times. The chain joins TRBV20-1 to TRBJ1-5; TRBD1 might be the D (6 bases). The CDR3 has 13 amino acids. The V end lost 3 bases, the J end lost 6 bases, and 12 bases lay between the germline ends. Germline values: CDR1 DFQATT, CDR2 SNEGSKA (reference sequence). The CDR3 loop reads CSARAGGGQPQHF. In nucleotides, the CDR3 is TGCAGTGCTAGGGCGGGGGGCGGTCAGCCCCAGCATTTT.

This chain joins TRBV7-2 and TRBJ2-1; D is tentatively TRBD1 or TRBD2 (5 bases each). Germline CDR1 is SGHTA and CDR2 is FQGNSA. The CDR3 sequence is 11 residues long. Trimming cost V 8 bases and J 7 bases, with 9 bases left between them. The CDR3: CASGGWNEQFF. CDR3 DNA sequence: TGTGCCAGCGGGGGTTGGAATGAGCAGTTCTTC.

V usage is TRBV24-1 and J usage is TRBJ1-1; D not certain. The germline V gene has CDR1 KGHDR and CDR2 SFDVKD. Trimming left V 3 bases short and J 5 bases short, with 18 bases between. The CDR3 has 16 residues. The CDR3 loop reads CATSDPAAGDGTEAFF. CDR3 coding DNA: TGTGCCACCAGTGATCCCGCGGCCGGAGACGGGACTGAAGCTTTCTTT.

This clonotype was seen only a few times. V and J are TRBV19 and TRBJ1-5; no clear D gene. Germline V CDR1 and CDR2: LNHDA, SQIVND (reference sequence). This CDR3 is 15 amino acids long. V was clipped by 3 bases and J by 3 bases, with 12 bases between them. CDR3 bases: TGTGCCAGTAGTATGAAGGCACGGATCAATCAGCCCCAGCATTTT. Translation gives CASSMKARINQPQHF.

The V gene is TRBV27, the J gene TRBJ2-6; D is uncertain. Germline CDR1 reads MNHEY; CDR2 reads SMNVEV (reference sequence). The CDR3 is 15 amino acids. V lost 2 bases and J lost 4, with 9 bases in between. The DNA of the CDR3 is TGTGCCAGCAGTTTAGGTAGGGCCGGGGCCAACGTCCTGACTTTC. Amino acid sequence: CASSLGRAGANVLTF. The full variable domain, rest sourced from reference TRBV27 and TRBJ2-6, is EAQVTQNPRYLITVTGKKLTVTCSQNMNHEYMSWYRQDPGLGLRQIYYSMNVEVTDKGDVPEGYKVSRKEKRNFPLILESPSPNQTSLYFCASSLGRAGANVLTFGAGSRLTVL.

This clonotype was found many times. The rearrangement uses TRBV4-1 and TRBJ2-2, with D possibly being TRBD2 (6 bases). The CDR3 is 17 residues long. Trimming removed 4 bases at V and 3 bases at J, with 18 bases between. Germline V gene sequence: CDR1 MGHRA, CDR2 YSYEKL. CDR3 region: CASSPLRGVRDTGELFF. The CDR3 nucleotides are TGCGCCAGCAGCCCCCTCCGCGGGGTCAGGGACACCGGGGAGCTGTTTTTT.

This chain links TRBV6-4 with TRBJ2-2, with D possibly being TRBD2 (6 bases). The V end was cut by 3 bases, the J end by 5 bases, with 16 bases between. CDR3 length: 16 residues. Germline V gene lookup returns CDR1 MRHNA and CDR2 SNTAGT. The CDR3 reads CASSETWGERTGELFF. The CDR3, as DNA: TGTGCCAGCAGTGAAACCTGGGGGGAAAGAACCGGGGAGCTGTTTTTT.

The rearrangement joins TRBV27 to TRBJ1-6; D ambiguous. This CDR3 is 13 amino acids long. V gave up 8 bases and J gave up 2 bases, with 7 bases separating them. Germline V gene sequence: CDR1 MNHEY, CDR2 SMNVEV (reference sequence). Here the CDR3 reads CASSSAYNSPLHF. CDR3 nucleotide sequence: TGTGCCAGCTCATCCGCCTATAATTCACCCCTCCACTTT.

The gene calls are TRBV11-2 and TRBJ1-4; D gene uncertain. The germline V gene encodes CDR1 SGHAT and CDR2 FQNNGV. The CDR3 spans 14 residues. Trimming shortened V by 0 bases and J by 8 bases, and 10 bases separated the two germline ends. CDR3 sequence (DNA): TGTGCCAGCAGCTTAGACGTCTTCTCGGAAAAACTGTTTTTT. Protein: CASSLDVFSEKLFF.

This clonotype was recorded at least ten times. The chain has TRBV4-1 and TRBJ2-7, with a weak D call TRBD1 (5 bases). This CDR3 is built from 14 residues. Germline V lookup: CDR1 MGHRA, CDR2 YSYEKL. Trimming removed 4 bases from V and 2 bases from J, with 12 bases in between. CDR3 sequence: CASSRETGAYEQYF. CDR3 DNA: TGCGCCAGCAGCCGAGAAACAGGAGCCTACGAGCAGTACTTC.

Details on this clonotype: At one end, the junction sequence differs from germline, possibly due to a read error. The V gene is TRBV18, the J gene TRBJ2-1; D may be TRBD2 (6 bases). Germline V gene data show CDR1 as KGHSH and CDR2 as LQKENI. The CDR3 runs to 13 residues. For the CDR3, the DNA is TGTCCCAGCTCACGACTAGGTCCGGATGAGCAGTTCTTC. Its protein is CPSSRLGPDEQFF.

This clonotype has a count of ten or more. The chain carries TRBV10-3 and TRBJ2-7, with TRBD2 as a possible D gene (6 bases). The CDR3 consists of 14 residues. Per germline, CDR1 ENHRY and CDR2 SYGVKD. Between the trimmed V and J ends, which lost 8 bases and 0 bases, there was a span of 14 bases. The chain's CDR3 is CAILSGYPSYEQYF. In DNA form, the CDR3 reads TGTGCCATCCTTAGCGGATATCCCTCCTACGAGCAGTACTTC.

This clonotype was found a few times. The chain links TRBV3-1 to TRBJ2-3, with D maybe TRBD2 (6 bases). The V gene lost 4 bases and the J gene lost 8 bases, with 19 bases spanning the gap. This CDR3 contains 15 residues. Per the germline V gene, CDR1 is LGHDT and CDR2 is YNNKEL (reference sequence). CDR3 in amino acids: CASSRADYPAITQYF. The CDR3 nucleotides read TGTGCCAGCAGCCGAGCGGACTACCCAGCCATTACGCAGTATTTT.

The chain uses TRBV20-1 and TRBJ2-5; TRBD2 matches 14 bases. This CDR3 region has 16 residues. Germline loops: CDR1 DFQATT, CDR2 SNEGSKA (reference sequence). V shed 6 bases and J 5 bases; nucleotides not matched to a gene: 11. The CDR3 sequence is CSATPEGLAGVETQYF. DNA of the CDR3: TGCAGTGCCACCCCTGAGGGACTAGCGGGAGTCGAGACCCAGTACTTC.

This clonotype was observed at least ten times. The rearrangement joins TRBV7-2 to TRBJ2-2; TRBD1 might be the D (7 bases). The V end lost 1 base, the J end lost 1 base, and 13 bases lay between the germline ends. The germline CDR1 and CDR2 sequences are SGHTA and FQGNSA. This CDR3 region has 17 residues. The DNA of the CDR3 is TGTGCCAGCAGCTTAGGGGACTGGACAGGGAACACCGGGGAGCTGTTTTTT. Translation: CASSLGDWTGNTGELFF.

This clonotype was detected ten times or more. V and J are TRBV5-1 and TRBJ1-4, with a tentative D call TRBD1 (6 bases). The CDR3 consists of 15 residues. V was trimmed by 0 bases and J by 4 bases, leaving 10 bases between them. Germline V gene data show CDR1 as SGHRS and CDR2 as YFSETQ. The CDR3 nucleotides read TGCGCCAGCAGCTTGGTCGGACAGCGTAATGAAAAACTGTTTTTT. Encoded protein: CASSLVGQRNEKLFF.

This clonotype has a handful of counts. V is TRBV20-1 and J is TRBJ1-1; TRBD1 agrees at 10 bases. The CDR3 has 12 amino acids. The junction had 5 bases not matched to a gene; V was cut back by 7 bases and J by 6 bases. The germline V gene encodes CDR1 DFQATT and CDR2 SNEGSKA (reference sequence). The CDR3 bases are TGCAGTGTAGACAGGGGGCGGCCTGAAGCTTTCTTT. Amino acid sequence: CSVDRGRPEAFF.

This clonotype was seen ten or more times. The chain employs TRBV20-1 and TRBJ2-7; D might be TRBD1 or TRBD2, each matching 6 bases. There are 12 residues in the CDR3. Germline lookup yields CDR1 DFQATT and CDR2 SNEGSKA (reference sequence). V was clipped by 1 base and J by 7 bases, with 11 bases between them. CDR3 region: CSARARGPEQYV. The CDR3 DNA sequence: TGCAGTGCTAGAGCTCGGGGGCCTGAGCAGTACGTC.

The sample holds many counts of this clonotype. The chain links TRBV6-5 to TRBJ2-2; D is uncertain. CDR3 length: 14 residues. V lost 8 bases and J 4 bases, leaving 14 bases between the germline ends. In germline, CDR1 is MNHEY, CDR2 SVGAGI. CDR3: CASAYFAVTGELFF. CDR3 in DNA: TGTGCCAGCGCATACTTTGCGGTCACCGGGGAGCTGTTTTTT.

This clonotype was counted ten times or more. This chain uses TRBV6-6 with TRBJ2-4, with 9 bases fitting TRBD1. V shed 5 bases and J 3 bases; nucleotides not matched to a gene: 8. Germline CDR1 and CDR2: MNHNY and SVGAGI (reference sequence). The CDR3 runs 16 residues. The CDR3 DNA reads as TGTGCCAGCAGTCCCTGGACAGGGGTGGTCAAAAACATTCAGTACTTC. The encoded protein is CASSPWTGVVKNIQYF.

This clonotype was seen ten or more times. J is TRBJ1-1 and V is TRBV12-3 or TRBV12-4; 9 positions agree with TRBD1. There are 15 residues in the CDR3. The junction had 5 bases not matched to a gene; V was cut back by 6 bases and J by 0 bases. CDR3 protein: CASSSGQGMNTEAFF. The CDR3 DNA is TGTGCCAGCAGCTCGGGACAGGGCATGAACACTGAAGCTTTCTTT.

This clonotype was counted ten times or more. The CDR3 bases are TGTGCCAGCAGTTTCAGCGTGCGGATCGGTGAGCAGTTCTTC. Translating gives CASSFSVRIGEQFF. This chain joins TRBV12-3 or TRBV12-4 and TRBJ2-1; D uncertain. The V end lost 3 bases, the J end lost 9 bases, and 15 bases lay between the germline ends. This CDR3 is 14 amino acids long.

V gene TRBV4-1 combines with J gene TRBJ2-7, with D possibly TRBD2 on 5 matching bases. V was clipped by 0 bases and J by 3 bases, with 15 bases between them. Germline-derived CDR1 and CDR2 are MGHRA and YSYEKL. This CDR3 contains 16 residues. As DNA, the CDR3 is TGCGCCAGCAGCCAAGATAGTAACCCCCGGGACTACGAGCAGTACTTC. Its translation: CASSQDSNPRDYEQYF.

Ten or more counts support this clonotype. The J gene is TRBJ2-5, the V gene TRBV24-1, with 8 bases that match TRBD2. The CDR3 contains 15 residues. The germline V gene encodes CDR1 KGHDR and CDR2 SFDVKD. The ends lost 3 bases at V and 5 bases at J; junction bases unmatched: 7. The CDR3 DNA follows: TGTGCCACCAGTGATATAGCTAGCGGGCGGGAGACCCAGTACTTC. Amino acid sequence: CATSDIASGRETQYF.

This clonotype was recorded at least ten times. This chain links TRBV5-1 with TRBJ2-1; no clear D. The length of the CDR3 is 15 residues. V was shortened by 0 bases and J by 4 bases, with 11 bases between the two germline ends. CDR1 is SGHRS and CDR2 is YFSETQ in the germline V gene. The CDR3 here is CASSLEVAAYNEQFF. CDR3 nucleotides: TGCGCCAGCAGCTTGGAGGTAGCAGCTTACAATGAGCAGTTCTTC. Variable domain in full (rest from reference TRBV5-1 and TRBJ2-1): KAGVTQTPRYLIKTRGQQVTLSCSPISGHRSVSWYQQTPGQGLQFLFEYFSETQRNKGNFPGRFSGRQFSNSRSEMNVSTLELGDSALYLCASSLEVAAYNEQFFGPGTRLTVL.